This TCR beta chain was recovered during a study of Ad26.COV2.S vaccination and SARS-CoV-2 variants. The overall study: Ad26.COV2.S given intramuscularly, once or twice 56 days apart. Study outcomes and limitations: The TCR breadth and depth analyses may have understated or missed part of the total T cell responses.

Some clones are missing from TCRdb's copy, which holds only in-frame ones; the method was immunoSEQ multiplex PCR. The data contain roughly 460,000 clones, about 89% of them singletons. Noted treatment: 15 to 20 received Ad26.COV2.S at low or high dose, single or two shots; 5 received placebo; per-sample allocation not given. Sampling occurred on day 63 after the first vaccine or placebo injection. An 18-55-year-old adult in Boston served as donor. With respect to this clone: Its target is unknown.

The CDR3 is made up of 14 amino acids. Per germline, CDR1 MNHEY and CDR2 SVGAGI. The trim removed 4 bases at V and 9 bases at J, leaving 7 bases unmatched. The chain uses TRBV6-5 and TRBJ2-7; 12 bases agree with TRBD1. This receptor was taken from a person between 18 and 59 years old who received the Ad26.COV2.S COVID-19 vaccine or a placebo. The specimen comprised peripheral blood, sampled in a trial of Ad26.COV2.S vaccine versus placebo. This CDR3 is CASSSSGTGGAQYF. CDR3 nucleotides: TGTGCCAGCAGTTCTTCCGGGACAGGGGGCGCGCAGTACTTC.